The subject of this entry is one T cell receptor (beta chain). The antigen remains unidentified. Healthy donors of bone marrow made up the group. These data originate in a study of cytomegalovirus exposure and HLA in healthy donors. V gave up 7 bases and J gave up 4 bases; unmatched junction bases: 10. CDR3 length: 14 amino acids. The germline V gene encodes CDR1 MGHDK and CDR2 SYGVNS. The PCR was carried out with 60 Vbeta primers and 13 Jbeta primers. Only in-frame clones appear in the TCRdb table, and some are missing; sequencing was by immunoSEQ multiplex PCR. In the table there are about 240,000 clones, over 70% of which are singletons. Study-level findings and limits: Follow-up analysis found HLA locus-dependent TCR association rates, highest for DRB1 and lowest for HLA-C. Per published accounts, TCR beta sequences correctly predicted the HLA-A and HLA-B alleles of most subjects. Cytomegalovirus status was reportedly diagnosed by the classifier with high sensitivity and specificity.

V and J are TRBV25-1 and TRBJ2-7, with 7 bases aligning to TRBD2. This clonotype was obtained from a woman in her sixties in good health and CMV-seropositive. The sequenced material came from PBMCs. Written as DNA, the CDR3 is TGTGCCAGCACCCGAGGGGAGGGCCTATACGAGCAGTACTTC. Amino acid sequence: CASTRGEGLYEQYF.